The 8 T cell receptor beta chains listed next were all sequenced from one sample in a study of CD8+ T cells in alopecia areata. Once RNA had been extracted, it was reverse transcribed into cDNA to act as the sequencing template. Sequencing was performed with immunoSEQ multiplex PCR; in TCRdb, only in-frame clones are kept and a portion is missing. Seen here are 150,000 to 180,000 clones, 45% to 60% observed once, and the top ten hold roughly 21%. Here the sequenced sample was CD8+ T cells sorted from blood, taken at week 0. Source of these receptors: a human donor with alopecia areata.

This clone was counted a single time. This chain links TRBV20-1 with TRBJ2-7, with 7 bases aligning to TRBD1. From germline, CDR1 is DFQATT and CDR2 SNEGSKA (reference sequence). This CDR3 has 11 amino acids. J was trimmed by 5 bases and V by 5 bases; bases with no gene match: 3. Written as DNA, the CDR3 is TGCAGTGCTTACAGGGGTAACGAGCAGTACTTC. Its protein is CSAYRGNEQYF.

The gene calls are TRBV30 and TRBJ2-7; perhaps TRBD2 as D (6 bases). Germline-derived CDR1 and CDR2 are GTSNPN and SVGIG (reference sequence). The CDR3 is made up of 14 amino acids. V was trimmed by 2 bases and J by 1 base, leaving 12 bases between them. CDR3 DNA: TGTGCCTGGAGTTGGGGGGACGGATCCTACGAGCAGTACTTC. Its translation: CAWSWGDGSYEQYF.

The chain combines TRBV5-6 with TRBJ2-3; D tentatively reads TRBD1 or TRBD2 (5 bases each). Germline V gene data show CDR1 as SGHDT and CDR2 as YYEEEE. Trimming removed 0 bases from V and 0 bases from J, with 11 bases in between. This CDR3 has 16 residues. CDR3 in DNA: TGTGCCAGCAGCTTGGGCGAGGGGATCAGCACAGATACGCAGTATTTT. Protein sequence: CASSLGEGISTDTQYF.

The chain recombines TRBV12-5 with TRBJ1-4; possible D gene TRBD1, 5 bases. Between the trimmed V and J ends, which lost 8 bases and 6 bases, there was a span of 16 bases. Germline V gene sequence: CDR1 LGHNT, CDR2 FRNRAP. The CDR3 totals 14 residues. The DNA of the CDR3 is TGTGCTAGTACTGGGGCGCGGGAAGATGAAAAACTGTTTTTT. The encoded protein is CASTGAREDEKLFF.

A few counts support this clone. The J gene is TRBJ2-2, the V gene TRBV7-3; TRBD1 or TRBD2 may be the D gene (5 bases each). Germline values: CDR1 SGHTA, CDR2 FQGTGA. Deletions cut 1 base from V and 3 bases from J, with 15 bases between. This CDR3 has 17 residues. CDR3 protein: CASSLNSRGADTGELFF. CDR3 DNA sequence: TGTGCCAGCAGCTTAAATAGTCGAGGGGCTGACACCGGGGAGCTGTTTTTT.

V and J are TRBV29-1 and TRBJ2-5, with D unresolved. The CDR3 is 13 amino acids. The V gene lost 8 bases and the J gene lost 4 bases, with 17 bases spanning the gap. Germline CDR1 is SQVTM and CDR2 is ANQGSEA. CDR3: CSTPGRMRETQYF. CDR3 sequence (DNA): TGCAGCACCCCAGGCCGCATGCGAGAGACCCAGTACTTC.

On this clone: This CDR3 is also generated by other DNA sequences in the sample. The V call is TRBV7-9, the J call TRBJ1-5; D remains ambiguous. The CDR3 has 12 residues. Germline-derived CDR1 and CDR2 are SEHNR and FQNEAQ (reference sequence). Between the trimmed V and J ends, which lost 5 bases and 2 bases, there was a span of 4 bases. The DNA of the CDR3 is TGTGCCAGCAGCCCTGGCAATCAGCCCCAGCATTTT. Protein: CASSPGNQPQHF.

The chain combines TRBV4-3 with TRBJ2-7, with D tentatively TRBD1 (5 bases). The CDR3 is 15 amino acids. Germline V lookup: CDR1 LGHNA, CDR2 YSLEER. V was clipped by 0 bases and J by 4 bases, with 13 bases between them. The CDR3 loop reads CASSQDKDRGYEQYF. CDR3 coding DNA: TGCGCCAGCAGCCAAGATAAAGACAGAGGTTACGAGCAGTACTTC.